The entry below gives a single T cell receptor beta chain sequence along with its context. The target antigen is unknown. The record originates from a study of vaccination and CD4 T cells after COVID-19. Sequence data for DNA of cultured CD4+ T cells were generated by the Oncomine TCR Beta short-read assay. One entry per CDR3 protein results from TCRdb running MiXCR on the PCR reads. The sample lists 12,000 or so distinct CDR3 sequences, roughly 75% occurring once. As to treatment: 10-day PBMC culture with coronavirus spike peptide pools or control peptides (ViraFEST assay). Germline values: CDR1 DFQATT, CDR2 SNEGSKA (reference sequence). This CDR3 has 11 amino acids.

The V gene is TRBV20-1, the J gene TRBJ2-7, with 8 bases fitting TRBD1. The sequence came from a human donor who had recovered from COVID-19. Source material: CD4+ T cells from blood, cultured in vitro. In DNA, the CDR3 is TGCTCCAGGGGGCTTGGGAACGAGCAGTACTTC. Translated: CSRGLGNEQYF.